This T cell receptor beta chain was sequenced for a study of vaccination effects on CD4 cells after COVID-19. Study-wide background: The cohort was immunized with two doses of either the BNT162b2 or mRNA-1273 vaccine. Notes on the study in general: Marked clonal contraction of both clone types appeared late after vaccination.

Method: immunoSEQ multiplex PCR; TCRdb's copy keeps in-frame clones and lacks some. The table records about 63,000 clones, 75% of them present only once. Viral peptide pool expansion of antigen-specific CD4+ T cells preceded sequencing in the ViraFEST assay. Scientists isolated CD4+ T cells after a roughly ten-day culture period ended. Having tested negative for nucleocapsid antibodies, the vaccine recipients showed no prior SARS-CoV-2 infection. The germline gives CDR1 MGHRA, CDR2 YSYEKL. V was shortened by 6 bases and J by 2 bases, with 14 bases between the two germline ends. This CDR3 is 15 amino acids long. As to this clone: Its antigen is as yet unknown.

The material was CD4+ T cells from PBMCs cultured with HCoV-OC43 spike peptides, obtained before COVID-19 vaccination. Regarding subset: HCoV-OC43 spike overlapping peptide pool stimulation. V and J are TRBV4-1 and TRBJ2-1; possible D gene TRBD2, 5 bases. The receptor was derived from a human donor who received a COVID-19 vaccine. The CDR3 is CASRRPGVTYNEQFF. CDR3 sequence (DNA): TGCGCCAGCAGGAGGCCCGGGGTTACCTACAATGAGCAGTTCTTC.